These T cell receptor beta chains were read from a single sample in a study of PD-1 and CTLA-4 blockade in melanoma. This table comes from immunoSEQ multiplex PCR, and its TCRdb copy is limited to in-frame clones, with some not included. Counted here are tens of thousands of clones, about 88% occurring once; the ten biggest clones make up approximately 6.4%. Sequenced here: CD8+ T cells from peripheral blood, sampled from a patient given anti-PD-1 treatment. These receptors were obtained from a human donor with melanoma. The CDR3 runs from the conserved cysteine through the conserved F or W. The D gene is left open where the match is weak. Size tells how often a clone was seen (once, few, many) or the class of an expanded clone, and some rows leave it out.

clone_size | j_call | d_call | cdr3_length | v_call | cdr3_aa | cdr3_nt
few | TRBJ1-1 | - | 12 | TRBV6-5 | CATSLGSTEAFF | TGTGCCACCTCTCTAGGGAGCACTGAAGCTTTCTTT
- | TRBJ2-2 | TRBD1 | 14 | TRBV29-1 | CSVGATGGTGELFF | TGCAGCGTCGGGGCGACAGGGGGCACCGGGGAGCTGTTTTTT
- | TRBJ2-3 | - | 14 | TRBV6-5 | CASSLQLGADTQYF | TGTGCCAGCAGTCTCCAGCTAGGGGCAGATACGCAGTATTTT
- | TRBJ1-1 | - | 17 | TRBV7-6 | CASSHSGKTGMNTEAFF | TGTGCCAGCAGCCATTCAGGGAAGACAGGCATGAACACTGAAGCTTTCTTT
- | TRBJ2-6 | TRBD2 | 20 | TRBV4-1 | CASSRITLSGGPSGANVLTF | TGCGCCAGCAGCCGAATAACCCTTTCGGGGGGGCCCTCTGGGGCCAACGTCCTGACTTTC
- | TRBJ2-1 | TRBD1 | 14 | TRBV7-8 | CASSRSTGENEQFF | TGTGCCAGCAGCCGTTCAACAGGGGAGAATGAGCAGTTCTTC
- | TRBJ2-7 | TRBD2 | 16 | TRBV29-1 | CSVEGLVAGSSYEQYF | TGCAGCGTTGAAGGGTTGGTAGCGGGTAGCTCCTACGAGCAGTACTTC
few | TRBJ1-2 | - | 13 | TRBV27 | CASKTDATRGYTF | TGTGCCAGCAAGACGGACGCTACCCGTGGCTACACCTTC
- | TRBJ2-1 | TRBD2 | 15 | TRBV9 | CASSDGTSGANEQFF | TGTGCCAGCAGCGACGGGACTAGCGGGGCCAATGAGCAGTTCTTC
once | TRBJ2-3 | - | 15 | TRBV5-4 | CASSLGWAVGDTQYF | TGTGCCAGCAGCTTGGGGTGGGCAGTTGGAGATACGCAGTATTTT
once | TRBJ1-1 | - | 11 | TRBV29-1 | CSTRKNTEAFF | TGCAGCACCCGGAAGAACACTGAAGCTTTCTTT
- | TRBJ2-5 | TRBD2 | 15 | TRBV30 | CAWSVPSGGWETQYF | TGTGCCTGGAGTGTACCTAGCGGGGGATGGGAGACCCAGTACTTC
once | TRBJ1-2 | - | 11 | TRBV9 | CASSGHYGYTF | TGTGCCAGCAGCGGTCACTATGGCTACACCTTC
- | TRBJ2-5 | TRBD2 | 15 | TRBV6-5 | CASSSTSGVGETQYF | TGTGCCAGCAGTTCGACTAGCGGGGTGGGGGAGACCCAGTACTTC
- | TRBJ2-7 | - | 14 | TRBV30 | CAWSLGTGAAEQYF | TGTGCCTGGAGTTTGGGGACGGGGGCGGCCGAGCAGTACTTC
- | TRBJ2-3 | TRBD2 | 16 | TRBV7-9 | CASRGSGGISTDTQYF | TGTGCCAGCAGAGGTAGCGGGGGGATTAGCACAGATACGCAGTATTTT
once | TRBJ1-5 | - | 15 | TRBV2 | CASSETGKGNQPQHF | TGTGCCAGCAGTGAAACCGGGAAAGGCAATCAGCCCCAGCATTTT
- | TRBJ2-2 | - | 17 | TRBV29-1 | CSVVFVREAMVTGELFF | TGCAGCGTTGTCTTTGTCAGGGAGGCGATGGTCACCGGGGAGCTGTTTTTT
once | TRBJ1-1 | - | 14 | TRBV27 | CASSLLGAATEAFF | TGTGCCAGCAGTTTATTAGGGGCGGCCACTGAAGCTTTCTTT
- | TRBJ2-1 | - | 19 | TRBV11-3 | CASSLEGPGTKSSYNEQFF | TGTGCCAGCAGCTTAGAAGGGCCCGGGACAAAAAGCTCCTACAATGAGCAGTTCTTC
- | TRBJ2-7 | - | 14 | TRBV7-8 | CASSLVAGEHEQYF | TGTGCCAGCAGCTTAGTGGCAGGGGAACACGAGCAGTACTTC
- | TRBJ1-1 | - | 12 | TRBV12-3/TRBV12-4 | CASSLGRGGAFF | TGTGCCAGCAGTTTAGGGAGGGGAGGGGCTTTCTTT